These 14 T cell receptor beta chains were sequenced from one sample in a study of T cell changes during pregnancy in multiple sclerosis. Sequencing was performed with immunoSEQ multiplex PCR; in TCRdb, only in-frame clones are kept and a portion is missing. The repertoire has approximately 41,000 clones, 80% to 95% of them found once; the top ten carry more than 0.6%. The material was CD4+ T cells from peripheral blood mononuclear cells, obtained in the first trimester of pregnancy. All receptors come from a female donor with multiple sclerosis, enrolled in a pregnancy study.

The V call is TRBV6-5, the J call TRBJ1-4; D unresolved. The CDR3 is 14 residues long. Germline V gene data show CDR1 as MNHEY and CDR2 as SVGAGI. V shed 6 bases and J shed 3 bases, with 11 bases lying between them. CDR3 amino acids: CASRPSGANEKLFF. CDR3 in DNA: TGTGCCAGCAGACCCAGCGGGGCTAATGAAAAACTGTTTTTT.

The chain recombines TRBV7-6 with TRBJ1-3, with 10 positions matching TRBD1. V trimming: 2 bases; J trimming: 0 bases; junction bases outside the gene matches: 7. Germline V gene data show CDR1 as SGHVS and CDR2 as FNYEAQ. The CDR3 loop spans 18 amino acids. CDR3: CASSLRVTGGASGNTIYF. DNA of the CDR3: TGTGCCAGCAGCTTACGAGTGACAGGGGGCGCCTCTGGAAACACCATATATTTT.

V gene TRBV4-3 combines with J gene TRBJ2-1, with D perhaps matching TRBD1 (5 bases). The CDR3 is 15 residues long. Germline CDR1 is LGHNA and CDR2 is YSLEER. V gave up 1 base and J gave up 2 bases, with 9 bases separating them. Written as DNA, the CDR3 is TGCGCCAGCAGCCAAGCCCTAGGGGCCTACAATGAGCAGTTCTTC. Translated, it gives CASSQALGAYNEQFF.

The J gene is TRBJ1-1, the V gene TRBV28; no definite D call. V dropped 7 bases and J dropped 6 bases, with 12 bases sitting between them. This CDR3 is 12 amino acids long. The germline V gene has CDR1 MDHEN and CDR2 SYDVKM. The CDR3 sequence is CASISVNSEAFF. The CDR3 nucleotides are TGTGCCAGCATTAGTGTGAATTCTGAAGCTTTCTTT.

DNA for the CDR3: TGCGCCAGCAGTTCCGGGACTAGCGGGAGTGGAGAGACCCAGTACTTC. This codes for CASSSGTSGSGETQYF. The chain is built from TRBV5-1 and TRBJ2-5; 14 bases are shared with TRBD2. CDR1 is SGHRS and CDR2 is YFSETQ in the germline V gene. V was pared by 5 bases and J by 4 bases, with 7 bases of the junction left unmatched. The CDR3 has 16 residues.

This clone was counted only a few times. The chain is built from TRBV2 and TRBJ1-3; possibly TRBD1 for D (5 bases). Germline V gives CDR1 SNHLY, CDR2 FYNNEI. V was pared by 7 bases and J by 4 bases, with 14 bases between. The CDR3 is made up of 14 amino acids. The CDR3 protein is CASTPRVSGNTIYF. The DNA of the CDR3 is TGTGCCAGCACACCCAGGGTCTCAGGAAACACCATATATTTT.

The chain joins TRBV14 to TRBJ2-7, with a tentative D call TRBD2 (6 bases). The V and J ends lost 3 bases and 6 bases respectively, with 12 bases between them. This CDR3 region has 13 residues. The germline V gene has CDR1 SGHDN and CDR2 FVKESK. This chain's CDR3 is CASSHVRGSEQYF. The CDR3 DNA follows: TGTGCCAGCAGCCACGTCCGGGGGAGCGAGCAGTACTTC.

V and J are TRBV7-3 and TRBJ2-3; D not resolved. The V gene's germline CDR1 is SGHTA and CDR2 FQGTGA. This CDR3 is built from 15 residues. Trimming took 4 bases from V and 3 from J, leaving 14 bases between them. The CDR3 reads CASSSLGRSTDTQYF. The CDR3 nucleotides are TGTGCCAGCAGCTCCCTGGGCAGGTCAACAGATACGCAGTATTTT.

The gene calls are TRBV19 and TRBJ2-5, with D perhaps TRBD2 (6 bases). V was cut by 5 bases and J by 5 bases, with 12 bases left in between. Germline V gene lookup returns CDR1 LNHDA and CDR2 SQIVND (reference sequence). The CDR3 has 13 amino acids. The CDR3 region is CASSLRGRETQYF. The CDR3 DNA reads TGTGCCAGTAGTCTTCGGGGGAGGGAGACCCAGTACTTC.

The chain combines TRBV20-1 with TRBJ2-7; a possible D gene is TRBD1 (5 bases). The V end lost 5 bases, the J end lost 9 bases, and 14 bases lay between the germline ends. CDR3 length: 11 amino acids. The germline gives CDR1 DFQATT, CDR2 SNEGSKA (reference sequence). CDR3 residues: CSADQGLGQYF. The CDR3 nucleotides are TGCAGTGCTGATCAGGGATTAGGGCAGTACTTC.

CDR3 bases: TGTGCCAGCAGCCCCGGGACTAGCGGGTATCACAACCCCTACAATGAGCAGTTCTTC. This gives the protein CASSPGTSGYHNPYNEQFF. V is TRBV4-2 and J is TRBJ2-1; 12 bases are shared with TRBD2. This CDR3 spans 19 amino acids. The V and J ends lost 4 bases and 2 bases, in that order; junction bases with no gene match: 12. Per the germline V gene, CDR1 is LGHNA and CDR2 is YNFKEQ.

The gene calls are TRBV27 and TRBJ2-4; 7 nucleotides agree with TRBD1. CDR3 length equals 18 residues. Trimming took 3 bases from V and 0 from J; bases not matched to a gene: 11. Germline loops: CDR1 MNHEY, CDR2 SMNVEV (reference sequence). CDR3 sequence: CASSFLPQGKRAKNIQYF. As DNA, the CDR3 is TGTGCCAGCAGTTTCCTCCCACAGGGGAAAAGAGCCAAAAACATTCAGTACTTC.

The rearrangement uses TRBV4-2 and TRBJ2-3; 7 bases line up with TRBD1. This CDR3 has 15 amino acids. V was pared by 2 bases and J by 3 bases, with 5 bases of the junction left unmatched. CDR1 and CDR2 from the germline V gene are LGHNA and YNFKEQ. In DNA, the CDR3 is TGTGCCAGCAGCCAATATCTACAGGGGACAGATACGCAGTATTTT. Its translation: CASSQYLQGTDTQYF.

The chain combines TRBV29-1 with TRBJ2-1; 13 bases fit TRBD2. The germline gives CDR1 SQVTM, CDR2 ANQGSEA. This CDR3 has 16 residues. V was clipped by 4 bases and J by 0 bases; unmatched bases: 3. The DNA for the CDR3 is TGCAGCGTTGTCGGACTAGCGGGAGACTCCTACAATGAGCAGTTCTTC. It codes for CSVVGLAGDSYNEQFF.